These T cell receptor beta chains were read from a single sample in a study of cytomegalovirus exposure and HLA in healthy donors. Clones were read by immunoSEQ multiplex PCR, and TCRdb kept only the in-frame ones, dropping some. The data contain around 200,000 clones, 60% to 80% of them singletons. The sequenced sample was PBMCs. The receptors come from a male donor in good health and CMV-seronegative. The CDR3 runs from the conserved cysteine through the conserved F or W. The D gene is left open where the match is weak. Part of the rows lack a size; the others show once, few, many or a class for expanded clones.

v_call: TRBV7-9; j_call: TRBJ1-1; clone_size: .; d_call: TRBD1; cdr3_nt: TGTGCCAGCAGCTTAAAGGCTTGGCTAGCTGGACAGGGGGTCACTGAAGCTTTCTTT; cdr3_aa: CASSLKAWLAGQGVTEAFF
v_call: TRBV7-9; j_call: TRBJ2-1; clone_size: .; d_call: .; cdr3_nt: TGTGCCAGCAGCCCACCTACTAGCAGCTCCTACAATGAGCAGTTCTTC; cdr3_aa: CASSPPTSSSYNEQFF
v_call: TRBV30; j_call: TRBJ2-7; clone_size: few; d_call: .; cdr3_nt: TGTGCCTGGAGTGGGGCCGGTAGCTCCTACGAGCAGTACTTC; cdr3_aa: CAWSGAGSSYEQYF
v_call: TRBV7-9; j_call: TRBJ2-4; clone_size: .; d_call: .; cdr3_nt: TGTGCCAGCAGCGCCCGGAGACGGGAAAACATTCAGTACTTC; cdr3_aa: CASSARRRENIQYF
v_call: TRBV9; j_call: TRBJ1-1; clone_size: .; d_call: .; cdr3_nt: TGTGCCAGCAGCGGCTTGGGGGGCACTGAAGCTTTCTTT; cdr3_aa: CASSGLGGTEAFF
v_call: TRBV7-9; j_call: TRBJ2-1; clone_size: .; d_call: .; cdr3_nt: TGTGCCAGCAGCTTAGCGCAGTATAGCGGTAACAATGAGCAGTTCTTC; cdr3_aa: CASSLAQYSGNNEQFF
v_call: TRBV28; j_call: TRBJ2-1; clone_size: .; d_call: TRBD2; cdr3_nt: TGTGCCAGCAGAGCGGGAGGTAGGTCCTACAATGAGCAGTTCTTC; cdr3_aa: CASRAGGRSYNEQFF
v_call: TRBV19; j_call: TRBJ2-2; clone_size: .; d_call: .; cdr3_nt: TGTGCCAGTAGTACTCCCAGACAGAACACCGGGGAGCTGTTTTTT; cdr3_aa: CASSTPRQNTGELFF
v_call: TRBV27; j_call: TRBJ2-3; clone_size: .; d_call: .; cdr3_nt: TGTGCCAGCAGTTTATCGAGGGACAGCCCGGGGGCAGATACGCAGTATTTT; cdr3_aa: CASSLSRDSPGADTQYF
v_call: TRBV5-1; j_call: TRBJ1-1; clone_size: .; d_call: TRBD1; cdr3_nt: TGCGCCAGCAGCTCAACAGGGGTCACTGAAGCTTTCTTT; cdr3_aa: CASSSTGVTEAFF
v_call: TRBV6-6; j_call: TRBJ2-5; clone_size: few; d_call: .; cdr3_nt: .; cdr3_aa: CASSTSQGMRETQYF
v_call: TRBV18; j_call: TRBJ2-1; clone_size: .; d_call: .; cdr3_nt: TGTGCCAGCTCACCATACGGGAGCACTTACAATGAGCAGTTCTTC; cdr3_aa: CASSPYGSTYNEQFF
v_call: TRBV25-1; j_call: TRBJ2-1; clone_size: .; d_call: TRBD2; cdr3_nt: TGTGCCAGCAGTGAAACTAGCGGGAGCCAGTTCTTC; cdr3_aa: CASSETSGSQFF
v_call: TRBV2; j_call: TRBJ1-5; clone_size: .; d_call: .; cdr3_nt: TGTGCCAGCAGGGGCTCTCAGCCCCAGCATTTT; cdr3_aa: CASRGSQPQHF
v_call: TRBV9; j_call: TRBJ1-2; clone_size: .; d_call: .; cdr3_nt: TGTGCCAGCAGCGCAAGAGATGGCTACACCTTC; cdr3_aa: CASSARDGYTF
v_call: TRBV7-2; j_call: TRBJ1-6; clone_size: once; d_call: TRBD1; cdr3_nt: TGTGCCAGCAGCTTAGGGCGACAGGGCCAGAGCTACTACTTT; cdr3_aa: CASSLGRQGQSYYF
v_call: TRBV9; j_call: TRBJ2-5; clone_size: .; d_call: .; cdr3_nt: TGTGCCAGCAGCGCCCTAGGGGGCGCGGGGTCTTCGGAGACCCAGTACTTC; cdr3_aa: CASSALGGAGSSETQYF
v_call: TRBV5-1; j_call: TRBJ2-1; clone_size: .; d_call: TRBD2; cdr3_nt: TGCGCCAGCAGCGACGGGACTAGCTCCTACAATGAGCAGTTCTTC; cdr3_aa: CASSDGTSSYNEQFF
v_call: TRBV7-9; j_call: TRBJ1-2; clone_size: once; d_call: .; cdr3_nt: TGTGCCAGCAGCGGTGGCTTCTTAAACAGGGAACTTCTTGGGGGCTACACCTTC; cdr3_aa: CASSGGFLNRELLGGYTF
v_call: TRBV28; j_call: TRBJ2-7; clone_size: .; d_call: .; cdr3_nt: TGTGCCAGCACCGGGAGCGGAGACTCCTACGAGCAGTACTTC; cdr3_aa: CASTGSGDSYEQYF
v_call: TRBV7-3; j_call: TRBJ2-7; clone_size: .; d_call: .; cdr3_nt: TGTGCCAGCAGCTCGGACAATCTCTACGAGCAGTACTTC; cdr3_aa: CASSSDNLYEQYF
v_call: TRBV28; j_call: TRBJ1-4; clone_size: .; d_call: .; cdr3_nt: TGTGCCTGCAGTTTGGCGGGAATTAAAAAACTGTTTTTT; cdr3_aa: CACSLAGIKKLFF